This TCR beta chain came from a study of cytomegalovirus exposure and HLA in healthy donors. Broader study findings: Available immune exposure information was restricted to CMV serostatus only. The CMV antigen specificity of a few CMV-associated chains was confirmed through in vitro analysis. Per a prior analysis, the majority of TCR beta V segments were productive roughly 87% or roughly 30% of the time.

Primers included in the PCR were 60 Vbeta and 13 Jbeta primers. The table came from immunoSEQ multiplex PCR; TCRdb's copy has only in-frame clones and leaves some out. This listing includes some 120,000 clones. This CDR3 region has 16 residues. Germline loops: CDR1 SEHNR, CDR2 FQNEAQ (reference sequence). The ends lost 6 bases at V and 4 bases at J; junction bases unmatched: 12. As regards this clone: Antigen unknown.

Sequencing was carried out using PBMCs. The TCR sequence derives from a man aged 25-45 years in good health and CMV-seronegative. The chain employs TRBV7-9 and TRBJ2-1, with 7 bases that match TRBD2. The CDR3 reads CASRSAGLAAYNEQFF. The CDR3 DNA reads as TGTGCCAGCAGGTCCGCGGGGCTAGCGGCTTACAATGAGCAGTTCTTC.